This T cell receptor (beta chain) emerged from a study of post-analysis software for immune sequencing data. Study details: Disease courses included relapsing-remitting, secondary progressive and progressive-relapsing multiple sclerosis.

The TCR beta cDNA libraries contained unique molecular identifiers. TCRdb re-analysed the PCR reads in MiXCR, keeping a single row per CDR3 protein. The profile covers approximately 400,000 distinct CDR3 sequences, with approximately 33% appearing a single time and 13% taken by the ten largest. Study results and limitations: Among multiple sclerosis patients, normalized Chao1 diversity was significantly below that of controls. Comparison of patients with controls showed about 5 TRBV segments more frequent in patients, TRBV5-6, TRBV5-1 and TRBV20-1 among them. With F measure, samples from one preparation batch clustered together strongly.

The CDR3 totals 19 residues. Trimming took 2 bases from V and 7 from J; bases not matched to a gene: 16. CDR1 is SGHTA and CDR2 is FQGNSA in the germline V gene. For this clonotype: What it binds is unknown.

Sequencing used blood. V and J are TRBV7-2 and TRBJ2-1, with 11 bases that match TRBD2. This clonotype was obtained from a girl aged 10 to 17 with multiple sclerosis. The CDR3 spells CASSLLSGNSGGAKNEQFF. CDR3 coding DNA: TGTGCCAGCAGCTTATTAAGTGGGAATAGCGGGGGGGCCAAGAATGAGCAGTTCTTC.